Reported below is one TCR beta chain. The same CDR3 is also encoded by other DNA sequences in this sample. This sample is drawn from a study of blood T cell repertoires in COVID-19. As for the study in general: The cDNA or gDNA used as material had been derived from T cells, B-cell-depleted T cells, or PBMCs.

Trimming left V 0 bases short and J 3 bases short, with 11 bases between. The length of the CDR3 is 15 residues. CDR1 and CDR2 from the germline V gene are LNHNV and YYDKDF (reference sequence). Per the study methods: Estimation of nucleated cell counts was performed using reference gene primer amplification. Here immunoSEQ multiplex PCR was the method, and the copy in TCRdb shows in-frame clones only, minus some. V and J calls and clone size come straight from that table; D and trimming were deduced from the DNA. The table has roughly 250,000 clones, roughly 89% seen once. The V gene is TRBV15, the J gene TRBJ1-1; D is unclear. Sequencing input: peripheral blood. This receptor was identified in a man in his thirties or forties with acute or convalescent COVID-19. CDR3 in amino acids: CATSRDGRGDTEAFF. The CDR3 DNA is TGTGCCACCAGCAGAGACGGACGGGGAGACACTGAAGCTTTCTTT.